This T cell receptor beta chain stems from a study of blood T cells in healthy people across ages (dated by TCRdb to about 2015). Turning to the overall study: Template switching captured roughly one uniquely barcoded TCR beta cDNA molecule per two T cells in model experiments. Using deep sequencing normalized with unique cDNA molecular identifiers, the study measured how TCR beta repertoire diversity changes with age. The donors were split into four age groups: young (average 16 years), middle-aged (roughly 39), aged (62) and long-lived (more than 80). Two additional independent replicas of 1 million unique cDNA reads from the same blood draw were analyzed for two donors (one aged 18 to 30 and one aged 80 or older). Donors of different ages were randomly distributed across sequencing lanes to avoid experimental bias.

The library came from 5' RACE. Sequencing was performed on an Illumina HiSeq 2500. A second PCR of roughly 7 to 12 cycles was performed with a sample-barcoded 5' primer and a J-beta primer mix. A unique molecular identifier was introduced onto each TCR beta cDNA molecule by a template-switch 5' adaptor carrying 12 random nucleotides. At least 3 million CDR3-containing paired-end reads were obtained from each sample. All of the RNA was converted into first-strand cDNA using the Mint cDNA synthesis kit, with a TRBC-specific oligonucleotide serving as the primer. Following uracil-DNA glycosylase treatment, all cDNA underwent a first 18-cycle PCR with the universal primers M1SS and BC2_uni_R. Regarding the original processing steps: For normalization, 1 million high-quality reads were randomly selected from each sample, with every read carrying a distinct molecular identifier. Reads with shared molecular identifiers were discarded instead of being binned into consensus sequences. CDR3 identification, clonotype clustering and error correction used MiTCR with a Q25 quality threshold and the strictest error-elimination algorithm. Lower-bound total TCR beta diversity was estimated with a nonparametric unseen species model using Euler transformation. Using fastp at Q25 and MiXCR, TCRdb reprocessed the public reads and kept productive beta chains. Entries are consolidated by CDR3 protein sequence, retaining the most common genes and DNA. TCRdb's processing, not the study's, gives the V and J calls here. The sample profile shows over a million distinct CDR3 sequences; 59% of them were found once. The ten top clones hold roughly 7% of the sample.

General findings and caveats noted by the study authors: Observed TCR beta diversity correlated strongly with the percentage of naive T cells measured by flow cytometry. Because donor CMV infection status was unknown, age-related changes in expanded clonotypes were potentially confounded. Because profiling used bulk unsorted PBMCs, naive and antigen-experienced compartments could not be compared conclusively. Observed TCR beta diversity per million T cells fell roughly linearly with age, and a significant reduction was already apparent by age roughly 40. Estimates of total diversity based on one million sequenced T cells were considered lower bounds and underestimates. Compared with the aged group, the long-lived group had more naive CD4+ T cells, fewer expanded clones and increased TCR diversity, suggesting age selection.

Points on this clonotype: This clone's antigen is unknown. Per-nucleotide qualities are absent, and no much larger clonotype sits a single base away.

The germline V gene (reference sequence) specifies LGHDT as CDR1 and YNNKEL as CDR2. Including cysteine and phenylalanine, the CDR3 has 13 amino acids. The read is trimmed to its CDR3 DNA, 39 bases read in frame from base 1. Systemically healthy Caucasian individuals from Russia, 35 to 50 in total and aged roughly 6 to 100 years, were included as donors. Ten milliliters of peripheral blood were drawn from each donor into EDTA-treated Vacutainer tubes. PBMCs were isolated by Ficoll-Paque density-gradient centrifugation, with at least 6.5 million obtained per sample. Trizol reagent was used to extract total RNA from the PBMCs, yielding at least 5 micrograms per sample. For every donor, flow cytometry on a PBMC aliquot measured the percentage of naive CD45RAhigh/CD27high T cells.

This sequence uses TRBV3-1 and TRBJ2-7; confidence is insufficient to name the D gene. The J call may be in error: the DNA end matches TRBJ2-5 better. The receptor was isolated from a man aged 18 to 30 in good health. The sample was blood. In nucleotide form, the sequence is TGTGCCAGCAGCCAATCTGAGGAGGAGACCCAGTACTTC. Translated, this gives CASSQSEEETQYF.